A selection of T cell receptor beta chains follows, all from one sample in a study of blood T cell repertoires in COVID-19. Method: immunoSEQ multiplex PCR; TCRdb's copy keeps in-frame clones and lacks some. The repertoire holds around 170,000 clones, with around three quarters as singletons. The sequenced sample was peripheral blood. Every receptor here comes from a man aged 65-85 years with active or convalescent COVID-19. Each CDR3 is given with its conserved first and last residue. A D gene is named only where the DNA matches it firmly. For some rows the clone size is stated as once, few or many, or as a class when expanded; others skip it.

TRBV19,TRBD1,TRBJ1-3,NA,TGTGCCAGTAGTAGACACAGGGGGTATGACGGAAACACCATATATTTT,CASSRHRGYDGNTIYF
TRBV5-5,NA,TRBJ1-1,NA,TGTGCCAGCAGCTTGGACCCTGGCTACACTGAAGCTTTCTTT,CASSLDPGYTEAFF
TRBV5-1,NA,TRBJ1-2,few,TGCGCCAGCGTTCCCGACACAGGAGACTATGGCTACACCTTC,CASVPDTGDYGYTF
TRBV29-1,NA,TRBJ1-2,NA,TGCAGCGTTGAGTCTGGGGGCGCTGGCTACACCTTC,CSVESGGAGYTF
TRBV4-3,NA,TRBJ1-2,NA,TGCGCCAGCAGCCAAGATAGTACAGGGCGACGTAACTATGGCTACACCTTC,CASSQDSTGRRNYGYTF
TRBV19,TRBD1,TRBJ2-7,NA,TGTGCCAGTAGTATCCAGGCTCGGGGATCAGGGGGCTACGAGCAGTACTTC,CASSIQARGSGGYEQYF
TRBV19,NA,TRBJ1-4,NA,TGTGCCAGTACCTTCGGCGCGGCTAATGAAAAACTGTTTTTT,CASTFGAANEKLFF
TRBV30,TRBD2,TRBJ2-5,NA,TGTGCCTGGGGGGGGACTACCGAGACCCAGTACTTC,CAWGGTTETQYF
TRBV7-9,TRBD1,TRBJ1-1,NA,TGTGCCAGCAGCCCTAACGGACAGGGCAACACTGAAGCTTTCTTT,CASSPNGQGNTEAFF
TRBV4-1,TRBD2,TRBJ2-4,NA,TGCGCCAGCAGCCAAGTTGGGGGACTAGCGGCCAAAAACATTCAGTACTTC,CASSQVGGLAAKNIQYF
TRBV7-6,NA,TRBJ2-1,NA,TGTGCCAGCAGCTTAGCGGCCTCGGGGGAGTACAATGAGCAGTTCTTC,CASSLAASGEYNEQFF
TRBV5-1,TRBD1,TRBJ1-2,NA,TGCGCCAGCAGAACGGACAGGGAGTTGTATGGCTACACCTTC,CASRTDRELYGYTF
TRBV6-5,TRBD1,TRBJ1-1,NA,TGTGCCAGCAGTACCTGGACAGGGAACACTGAAGCTTTCTTT,CASSTWTGNTEAFF
TRBV4-1,NA,TRBJ2-7,NA,TGCGCCAGCAGCCCAAAATGGCCAGCCTACGAGCAGTACTTC,CASSPKWPAYEQYF
TRBV5-1,NA,TRBJ1-1,NA,TGCGCCAGCAGCTTGTCCGTACAGCTCCTGAACACTGAAGCTTTCTTT,CASSLSVQLLNTEAFF
TRBV10-3,TRBD1,TRBJ1-5,NA,TGTGCCATCAGTGAGCCGGGCAGGGGGGATAGCAATCAGCCCCAGCATTTT,CAISEPGRGDSNQPQHF
TRBV7-8,TRBD1,TRBJ2-7,NA,TGTGCCAGCAGCTTAACCGGGACAGCCTACGAGCAGTACTTC,CASSLTGTAYEQYF
TRBV18,NA,TRBJ2-2,NA,TGTGCCAGCTCATCGGTGAACACCGGGGAGCTGTTTTTT,CASSSVNTGELFF
TRBV19,NA,TRBJ1-2,NA,TGTGCCAGTAGTGCTTCTCATCTAGGCTACACCTTC,CASSASHLGYTF
TRBV6-5,NA,TRBJ1-5,NA,TGTGCCAGCAGTTACTCGGAATCGGGAATATCAGCCCAGCATTTT,CASSYSESGISAQHF
TRBV7-6,TRBD2,TRBJ2-3,NA,TGTGCCAGCAGCGACCGTAGCGGGGGGAACACAGATACGCAGTATTTT,CASSDRSGGNTDTQYF
TRBV11-2,NA,TRBJ1-2,NA,TGTGCCAGCAGCTTGAACAGGAAATTTTATGGCTACACCTTC,CASSLNRKFYGYTF
TRBV30,NA,TRBJ2-1,NA,TGTGCCTGGAGTGTTATTGACAGAGGAGAGATCTTC,CAWSVIDRGEIF
TRBV18,NA,TRBJ1-1,NA,TGTGCCAGCTCACCACCAAGTCTGGCACACGATGGAGCTTTCTTT,CASSPPSLAHDGAFF
TRBV9,NA,TRBJ1-6,NA,TGTGCCAGCAGCGTAGATGCAGGGGACTATAATTCACCCCTCCACTTT,CASSVDAGDYNSPLHF
TRBV11-2,NA,TRBJ1-3,NA,TGTGCCAGCAGCTTAGTCCCGGTTGGGGCGACTGGAAACACCATATATTTT,CASSLVPVGATGNTIYF
TRBV5-1,TRBD1,TRBJ2-6,NA,TGCGCCAGCAGCAAAACCGGGACAGGGTCTGGGGCCAACGTCCTGACTTTC,CASSKTGTGSGANVLTF
TRBV2,NA,TRBJ2-5,NA,TGTGCCAGCAGTAACGGGGTCGATACCCAGTACTTC,CASSNGVDTQYF
TRBV27,NA,TRBJ1-1,NA,TGTGCCAGCAGTTTAATGGGGGCACCTCCCACTGAAGCTTTCTTT,CASSLMGAPPTEAFF
TRBV28,TRBD1,TRBJ2-2,NA,TGTGCCAGCAGAAAACAGGGGGCGGGCACCGGGGAGCTGTTTTTT,CASRKQGAGTGELFF
TRBV10-3,NA,TRBJ1-5,NA,TGTGCCACGGCCGAGACAGATAGCAATCAGCCCCAGCATTTT,CATAETDSNQPQHF
TRBV18,NA,TRBJ1-4,NA,TGTGCCAGCTCACCAGGCAGAACAACTAATGAAAAACTGTTTTTT,CASSPGRTTNEKLFF
TRBV28,NA,TRBJ2-1,few,TGTGCCAGCAGTTTAGCTTCTAGCCGAGGTGAGCAGTTCTTC,CASSLASSRGEQFF
TRBV30,NA,TRBJ2-5,NA,TGTGCCTGGAGTGCCTTAGGAGGGGTCCAAGAGACCCAGTACTTC,CAWSALGGVQETQYF
TRBV5-4,NA,TRBJ1-4,NA,TGTGCCAGCAGCGCTGGACGGGGATCCGCGGCTAATGAAAAACTGTTTTTT,CASSAGRGSAANEKLFF
TRBV4-1,NA,TRBJ1-3,NA,TGCGCCAGCAGCCACATCTCTGGAAACACCATATATTTT,CASSHISGNTIYF
TRBV20-1,NA,TRBJ2-1,NA,TGCAGTGCTAGTACATATCGGGCGGGAAAATCAATCAATGAGCAGTTCTTC,CSASTYRAGKSINEQFF
TRBV7-9,TRBD2,TRBJ2-1,NA,TGTGCCAGCAGCCTCCAACTGACTAGCGGGATGTTGGACAATGAGCAGTTCTTC,CASSLQLTSGMLDNEQFF
TRBV18,NA,TRBJ2-5,NA,TGTGCCAGCTCACCACTTAAAGGGGGCCAAGAGACCCAGTACTTC,CASSPLKGGQETQYF
TRBV12-3/TRBV12-4,NA,TRBJ1-5,NA,TGTGCCAGCAACGGCGGACACAATCAGCCCCAGCATTTT,CASNGGHNQPQHF
TRBV10-3,TRBD1,TRBJ1-2,NA,TGTGCCATCCCTCTGGGGACAGGGGGTGAATATGGCTACACCTTC,CAIPLGTGGEYGYTF
TRBV5-1,TRBD1,TRBJ1-2,NA,TGCGCCAGCAGCTTGGGGGGGACAGAGAACTATGGCTACACCTTC,CASSLGGTENYGYTF
TRBV3-1/TRBV3-2,TRBD1,TRBJ1-4,NA,TGTGCCAGCAGCCTACAGGGGCCCCATGAAAAACTGTTTTTT,CASSLQGPHEKLFF
TRBV5-1,TRBD1,TRBJ1-4,NA,TGCGCCAGCAGCGGACAGGGGGCTGGTAATGAAAAACTGTTTTTT,CASSGQGAGNEKLFF
TRBV7-9,NA,TRBJ2-3,NA,TGTGCCAGCAGCCCAAATGGCAGGGTGGGAGATACGCAGTATTTT,CASSPNGRVGDTQYF
TRBV5-1,TRBD1,TRBJ1-1,NA,TGCGCCAGCAGTCAGGACAGGCCGAACACTGAAGCTTTCTTT,CASSQDRPNTEAFF
TRBV6-5,TRBD1,TRBJ1-1,NA,TGTGCCAGCAGTTTCCCCGGGACAGCAAACACTGAAGCTTTCTTT,CASSFPGTANTEAFF
TRBV7-2,NA,TRBJ1-5,few,TGTGCCAGCACCACAGGGACGAATCAGCCCCAGCATTTT,CASTTGTNQPQHF
TRBV5-5,NA,TRBJ1-2,few,TGTGCCAGCAGCCGGGATGCGGGGGCGAATGGCTACACCTTC,CASSRDAGANGYTF
TRBV6-5,NA,TRBJ1-2,NA,TGTGCCAGCAGTTACTTGTCGGGGGAGTCCCTGGGGGGCTACACCTTC,CASSYLSGESLGGYTF
TRBV9,NA,TRBJ2-1,NA,TGTGCCAGCGGAGAGGTCTACAATGAGCAGTTCTTC,CASGEVYNEQFF
TRBV2,NA,TRBJ1-5,NA,TGTGCCAGCAGTGATAGAGTTAGTCCCCAGCATTTT,CASSDRVSPQHF
TRBV7-8,TRBD1,TRBJ1-1,NA,TGTGCCAGCAGCTTCTCCGGGACAGACACTGAAGCTTTCTTT,CASSFSGTDTEAFF
TRBV12-5,NA,TRBJ1-2,NA,TGTGCTAGTGGTCGGACAGAGAACCCCTATGGCTACACCTTC,CASGRTENPYGYTF
TRBV30,TRBD1,TRBJ1-1,NA,TGTGCCTGGAGTAGACAGGGGAGGTTAGTAGGCACTGAAGCTTTCTTT,CAWSRQGRLVGTEAFF
TRBV18,TRBD1,TRBJ2-2,NA,TGTGCCAGCTCACCACCGTGGACAGGGGACACCGGGGAGCTGTTTTTT,CASSPPWTGDTGELFF
TRBV28,NA,TRBJ1-5,NA,TGTGCCAGCAGTTTAGGAGGGAGGGGTGGGGATAGGGCCCAGCATTTT,CASSLGGRGGDRAQHF
TRBV27,NA,TRBJ1-1,NA,TGTGCCAGCAGTTTAGGGGGCGCTGAAGCTTTCTTT,CASSLGGAEAFF
TRBV5-4,TRBD1,TRBJ1-6,NA,TGTGCCAGCAGCTCCTACCGACAGGGCCGCAATTCACCCCTCCACTTT,CASSSYRQGRNSPLHF